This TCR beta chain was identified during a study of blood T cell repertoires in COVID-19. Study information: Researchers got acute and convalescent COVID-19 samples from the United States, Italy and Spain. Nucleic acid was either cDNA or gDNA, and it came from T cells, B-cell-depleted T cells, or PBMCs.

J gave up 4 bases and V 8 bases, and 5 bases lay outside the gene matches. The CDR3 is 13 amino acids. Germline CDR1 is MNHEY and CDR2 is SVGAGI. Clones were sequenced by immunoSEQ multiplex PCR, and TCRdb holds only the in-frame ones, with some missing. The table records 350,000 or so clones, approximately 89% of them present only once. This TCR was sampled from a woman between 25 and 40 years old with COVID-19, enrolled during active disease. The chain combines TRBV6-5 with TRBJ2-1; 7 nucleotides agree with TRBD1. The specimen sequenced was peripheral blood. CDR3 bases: TGTGCCAGCCATGACAGGGCTTACAATGAGCAGTTCTTC. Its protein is CASHDRAYNEQFF.